The 31 T cell receptor beta chains below all came from one sample that was sequenced in a study of blood T cell repertoires in COVID-19. Some clones are missing from TCRdb's copy, which holds only in-frame ones; the method was immunoSEQ multiplex PCR. The top ten hold 13% to 15% of the sample, which has about 89,000 clones, more than 70% seen once. The sample taken for sequencing was peripheral blood. The receptors here all came from a woman aged 80 or over with acute or convalescent COVID-19.

The rearrangement joins TRBV28 to TRBJ1-1, with TRBD1 identical over 7 bases. Germline CDR1 reads MDHEN; CDR2 reads SYDVKM. This CDR3 comprises 15 residues. J lost 1 base, V lost 5 bases, and 7 bases had no gene match. The DNA of the CDR3 is TGTGCCAGCAGTCGCCGTTCAGGGGGGAACACTGAAGCTTTCTTT. Translating it yields CASSRRSGGNTEAFF.

This sequence joins TRBV7-6 and TRBJ2-1; TRBD2 aligns across 10 bases. Germline V gene sequence: CDR1 SGHVS, CDR2 FNYEAQ. V dropped 3 bases and J dropped 7; count of bases not matched to a gene: 6. The CDR3 runs to 15 residues. This chain's CDR3 is CASSFLAGGENEQFF. CDR3 DNA sequence: TGTGCCAGCAGCTTCTTAGCGGGGGGAGAGAATGAGCAGTTCTTC.

This clone was detected only a few times. The V and J genes are TRBV6-6 and TRBJ2-7; 7 bases map to TRBD1. V dropped 7 bases and J dropped 2; count of bases not matched to a gene: 14. The CDR3 is 16 residues long. CDR1 and CDR2 from the germline V gene are MNHNY and SVGAGI (reference sequence). CDR3 region: CASTQSDRVHAYEQYF. CDR3 nucleotides: TGTGCCAGCACCCAATCCGACAGGGTACATGCCTACGAGCAGTACTTC.

The chain employs TRBV9 and TRBJ2-7; 8 nucleotides agree with TRBD1. The CDR3 is made up of 15 amino acids. V was pared by 0 bases and J by 6 bases, with 8 bases of the junction left unmatched. Looked up from germline, CDR1 is SGDLS and CDR2 is YYNGEE. The CDR3 loop reads CASSVAGRGPIEQYF. The CDR3 nucleotides are TGTGCCAGCAGCGTAGCGGGCAGGGGGCCCATCGAGCAGTACTTC.

The rearrangement uses TRBV6-6 and TRBJ1-2, with D perhaps matching TRBD1 (6 bases). The germline V and J ends were trimmed by 2 bases and 8 bases, with 15 bases remaining between them. Looked up from germline, CDR1 is MNHNY and CDR2 is SVGAGI (reference sequence). CDR3 length: 14 amino acids. CDR3 loop: CASSYEGEGKGYTF. In nucleotides, the CDR3 is TGTGCCAGCAGTTACGAGGGGGAGGGAAAGGGCTACACCTTC.

This clone was picked up one time. The chain has TRBV19 and TRBJ1-5; D is unresolved. The germline V gene encodes CDR1 LNHDA and CDR2 SQIVND (reference sequence). The CDR3 runs 12 residues. Trimming stripped 3 bases from V and 7 bases from J, with 7 bases between. The CDR3 loop is CASSINRQPQHF. The CDR3 nucleotides are TGTGCCAGTAGTATTAACAGACAGCCCCAGCATTTT.

V gene TRBV10-3 combines with J gene TRBJ1-3, with 9 bases fitting TRBD1. The CDR3 sequence is 15 residues long. V dropped 9 bases and J dropped 1; count of bases not matched to a gene: 7. Germline CDR1 reads ENHRY; CDR2 reads SYGVKD. The DNA of the CDR3 is TGTGCCATGTCCCGGGACAGGGATTCTGGAAACACCATATATTTT. Amino acids: CAMSRDRDSGNTIYF.

This clone was seen a few times. V usage is TRBV10-2 and J usage is TRBJ1-6; no definite D call. This CDR3 has 15 amino acids. From germline, CDR1 is WSHSY and CDR2 SAAADI. Trimming stripped 0 bases from V and 9 bases from J, with 12 bases between. The CDR3 DNA reads TGCGCCAGCAGTGAGTCAAGACTTAGCGTTTCACCCCTCCACTTT. Protein product: CASSESRLSVSPLHF.

The rearrangement uses TRBV18 and TRBJ2-1; tentatively, D is TRBD1 (5 bases). V lost 4 bases and J 6 bases, leaving 10 bases between the germline ends. CDR1 and CDR2 from the germline V gene are KGHSH and LQKENI. The CDR3 has 13 residues. The CDR3 spells CASSRARGNEQFF. DNA of the CDR3: TGTGCCAGCTCACGAGCTAGGGGCAATGAGCAGTTCTTC.

The chain recombines TRBV7-9 with TRBJ1-6; no definite D call. Germline lookup yields CDR1 SEHNR and CDR2 FQNEAQ (reference sequence). The CDR3 has 15 amino acids. V was trimmed by 5 bases and J by 3 bases, leaving 11 bases between them. The CDR3 nucleotides read TGTGCCAGCAGCCACGACTTAGACTATAATTCACCCCTCCACTTT. It specifies CASSHDLDYNSPLHF. The full variable domain, rest sourced from reference TRBV7-9 and TRBJ1-6, is DTGVSQNPRHKITKRGQNVTFRCDPISEHNRLYWYRQTLGQGPEFLTYFQNEAQLEKSRLLSDRFSAERPKGSFSTLEIQRTEQGDSAMYLCASSHDLDYNSPLHFGNGTRLTVT.

V gene TRBV6-5 combines with J gene TRBJ1-1; D is undetermined. The V and J ends lost 2 bases and 2 bases respectively, with 6 bases between them. CDR3 length: 13 amino acids. Germline-derived CDR1 and CDR2 are MNHEY and SVGAGI. The CDR3 DNA reads TGTGCCAGCAGTTACCAGGATAACACTGAAGCTTTCTTT. This gives the protein CASSYQDNTEAFF.

The chain is built from TRBV30 and TRBJ1-2, with TRBD1 as a possible D gene (5 bases). The CDR3 extends over 15 amino acids. Germline V gives CDR1 GTSNPN, CDR2 SVGIG (reference sequence). Trimming stripped 6 bases from V and 3 bases from J, with 20 bases between. Here the CDR3 DNA reads TGTGCCTGCCCCCACCCGGCAGGGCTATACTATGGCTACACCTTC. The encoded protein is CACPHPAGLYYGYTF.

The V call is TRBV6-6, the J call TRBJ2-3; the match to TRBD2 covers 8 bases. Trimming cost V 6 bases and J 5 bases; bases outside gene matches: 16. There are 17 residues in the CDR3. The germline CDR1 and CDR2 sequences are MNHNY and SVGAGI (reference sequence). DNA of the CDR3: TGTGCCAGCAGCCGAAGAGGAGCGGGGGTAAATTTAGATACGCAGTATTTT. The encoded protein is CASSRRGAGVNLDTQYF.

This sequence joins TRBV11-3 and TRBJ2-4; D may be TRBD1 (6 bases). The germline V and J ends were trimmed by 1 base and 0 bases, with 16 bases remaining between them. CDR1 is SGHNT, CDR2 YENEEA, per germline. CDR3 length equals 18 residues. The CDR3 here is CASSLGTAFRLAKNIQYF. CDR3 nucleotides: TGTGCCAGCAGCTTAGGGACAGCCTTTCGACTAGCCAAAAACATTCAGTACTTC.

V usage is TRBV7-9 and J usage is TRBJ2-5, with a possible D match to TRBD2 (5 bases). Trimming removed 2 bases at V and 5 bases at J, with 15 bases between. CDR3 length: 15 residues. The germline CDR1 and CDR2 sequences are SEHNR and FQNEAQ (reference sequence). The CDR3 protein is CASSLSFKRGETQYF. CDR3 DNA: TGTGCCAGCAGCTTATCTTTCAAAAGAGGGGAGACCCAGTACTTC.

Concerning this clone itself: At the DNA level, this CDR3 is encoded by other sequences in the same sample as well. The genes are TRBV6-5 and TRBJ1-1; 9 nucleotides line up with TRBD1. The J segment lost 3 bases and the V segment lost 4 bases, leaving 3 bases of the junction unmatched. This CDR3 region has 14 residues. The V gene's germline CDR1 is MNHEY and CDR2 SVGAGI. Written as DNA, the CDR3 is TGTGCCAGCAGTTCGGACAGGGGCGACACTGAAGCTTTCTTT. As protein: CASSSDRGDTEAFF.

This chain connects TRBV7-2 to TRBJ1-1; 7 bases align to TRBD1. Unmatched junction bases numbered 7, after V lost 1 base and J lost 11 bases. CDR1 and CDR2 (germline): SGHTA, FQGNSA. The CDR3 loop spans 13 amino acids. In nucleotides, the CDR3 is TGTGCCAGCAGCTTAGACAGGGGTGGAGAGGCTTTCTTT. Translating it yields CASSLDRGGEAFF.

This chain links TRBV4-2 with TRBJ1-2, with TRBD1 matching over 7 bases. Trimming removed 6 bases from V and 6 bases from J; junction bases left unmatched: 7. This CDR3 spans 13 amino acids. Germline CDR1 and CDR2: LGHNA and YNFKEQ. CDR3 in amino acids: CASRPWDRDGYTF. CDR3 DNA sequence: TGTGCCAGCAGACCTTGGGACAGAGATGGCTACACCTTC.

The chain recombines TRBV28 with TRBJ1-2, with 11 bases lining up with TRBD1. The CDR3 length is 18 residues. CDR1 MDHEN and CDR2 SYDVKM come from the germline V gene. The V and J ends lost 2 bases and 4 bases, in that order; junction bases with no gene match: 12. The CDR3 sequence is CASSLAGTGGGHRYGYTF. The CDR3 region has the DNA TGTGCCAGCAGTTTAGCCGGGACAGGGGGAGGGCACCGCTATGGCTACACCTTC.

In this sample, this clone turned up a few times. The chain uses TRBV24-1 and TRBJ1-6; D is possibly TRBD1 (6 bases). CDR3 length: 12 amino acids. Germline V gene sequence: CDR1 KGHDR, CDR2 SFDVKD. Trimming removed 3 bases from V and 10 bases from J, with 6 bases in between. The chain's CDR3 is CATSDGGSPLHF. As DNA, the CDR3 is TGTGCCACCAGTGATGGGGGCTCACCCCTCCACTTT.

The chain carries TRBV30 and TRBJ2-2; 10 bases fit TRBD1. Germline V CDR1 and CDR2: GTSNPN, SVGIG (reference sequence). The V segment lost 4 bases and the J segment 3 bases; nucleotides outside the gene matches: 8. CDR3 length: 16 amino acids. CDR3: CAWIYSTGGYTGELFF. Written as DNA, the CDR3 is TGTGCCTGGATCTACTCGACAGGGGGCTACACCGGGGAGCTGTTTTTT.

The V and J genes are TRBV28 and TRBJ1-2; D may be TRBD1 (5 bases). The germline V and J ends were trimmed by 6 bases and 5 bases, with 19 bases remaining between them. The germline gives CDR1 MDHEN, CDR2 SYDVKM. This CDR3 has 15 amino acids. CDR3 loop: CASSLTVPLMYGYTF. CDR3 in DNA: TGTGCCAGCAGCTTGACAGTTCCTCTTATGTATGGCTACACCTTC.

The count of this clone is one. The chain recombines TRBV14 with TRBJ1-4; 9 bases agree with TRBD1. This CDR3 contains 15 residues. Trimming cost V 6 bases and J 3 bases; bases outside gene matches: 5. Germline CDR1 reads SGHDN; CDR2 reads FVKESK. The CDR3 DNA reads TGTGCCAGCAGTTTACAGGGGGCGGCTAATGAAAAACTGTTTTTT. It translates to CASSLQGAANEKLFF.

V and J are TRBV4-3 and TRBJ2-3; unclear D gene. Germline V gene sequence: CDR1 LGHNA, CDR2 YSLEER. The CDR3 contains 12 residues. The germline V and J ends were trimmed by 4 bases and 2 bases, with 4 bases remaining between them. CDR3 region: CASSRDTDTQYF. Written as DNA, the CDR3 is TGCGCCAGCAGCCGCGACACAGATACGCAGTATTTT.

The chain carries TRBV10-3 and TRBJ1-2; possible D gene TRBD1, 6 bases. The V gene's germline CDR1 is ENHRY and CDR2 SYGVKD. V lost 1 base and J 4 bases, leaving 13 bases between the germline ends. The CDR3 length is 15 residues. DNA of the CDR3: TGTGCCATCAGTGAGTTTCAGGGGCTGAGCTATGGCTACACCTTC. This gives the protein CAISEFQGLSYGYTF.

This clone appeared a few times. The chain combines TRBV6-2 or TRBV6-3 with TRBJ2-3; D perhaps matches TRBD2 (5 bases). CDR3 length: 14 amino acids. Germline values: CDR1 MNHEY, CDR2 SVGEGT. The germline V and J ends were trimmed by 5 bases and 3 bases, with 12 bases remaining between them. The CDR3 coding sequence is TGTGCCAGCAGTGGACTCGGAACTACAGATACGCAGTATTTT. It codes for CASSGLGTTDTQYF.

The chain combines TRBV24-1 with TRBJ1-1; a weak D match, TRBD1 (6 bases). The germline V gene has CDR1 KGHDR and CDR2 SFDVKD. V lost 5 bases, J lost 3 bases, and 9 bases lay in between. The length of the CDR3 is 13 residues. The CDR3 DNA follows: TGTGCCACCAGTGGCCAGGGGCACACTGAAGCTTTCTTT. Encoded protein: CATSGQGHTEAFF.

V and J are TRBV7-2 and TRBJ2-5; TRBD1 agrees at 9 bases. CDR3 size: 16 residues. With 5 bases clipped from V and 4 bases from J, the junction kept 11 bases outside the gene matches. Germline CDR1 is SGHTA and CDR2 is FQGNSA. The CDR3 region is CASSLGPTGGGETQYF. DNA for the CDR3: TGTGCCAGCAGCCTAGGTCCAACAGGGGGCGGAGAGACCCAGTACTTC.

The rearrangement uses TRBV3-1 (or the pseudogene TRBV3-2) and TRBJ2-5; a possible D gene is TRBD1 (6 bases). V was clipped by 2 bases and J by 5 bases, with 12 bases between them. Germline CDR1 LGHDT, CDR2 YNNKEL (reference sequence). The CDR3 length is 14 residues. The CDR3 region is CASSQYGTRETQYF. The CDR3, as DNA: TGTGCCAGCAGCCAATACGGGACACGGGAGACCCAGTACTTC.

V is TRBV12-5 and J is TRBJ2-5, with a tentative D call TRBD2 (7 bases). The CDR3 totals 14 residues. The V end lost 4 bases, the J end lost 5 bases, and 14 bases lay between the germline ends. The germline V gene has CDR1 LGHNT and CDR2 FRNRAP. CDR3 DNA sequence: TGTGCTAGTGGTTCTTCCGGGGGGCTTGAGACCCAGTACTTC. Translation gives CASGSSGGLETQYF.

V usage is TRBV29-1 and J usage is TRBJ2-2, with TRBD1 matching 9 bases. With V trimmed by 2 bases and J by 5 bases, 9 bases remained unmatched. The germline V gene has CDR1 SQVTM and CDR2 ANQGSEA. The CDR3 is made up of 16 amino acids. The DNA for the CDR3 is TGCAGCGTTGAAAGGATAACAGGGGGCGGAACCGGGGAGCTGTTTTTT. Translation: CSVERITGGGTGELFF.